The rows below give T cell receptor beta chains drawn from one sample of a study of CD8 T cells in Susac syndrome. TCRdb used MiXCR to reprocess the immunoSEQ multiplex PCR reads, holding one entry per CDR3 protein. The table has about 190,000 distinct CDR3 sequences, approximately 94% seen once; the top ten hold roughly 0.093%. Sample: CD4+ T cells from PBMCs. These TCRs come from a human donor with Susac syndrome. Both conserved end residues are part of each CDR3. The D gene is left open where the match is weak. A clone size is listed for some rows: how often the clone was seen (once, few, many), or a class if it is expanded.

v_call,j_call,cdr3_length,clone_size,d_call,cdr3_nt,cdr3_aa
TRBV3-1,TRBJ1-2,14,.,.,TGTGCCAGCAGCCAAGATCAGGGTTCGGTACGCTACACCTTC,CASSQDQGSVRYTF
TRBV2,TRBJ2-7,14,.,.,TGTGCCAGCAGGCGGACAGAAGCTACCTACGAGCAGTACTTC,CASRRTEATYEQYF
TRBV24-1,TRBJ2-1,13,.,TRBD1,TGTGCCACTCGGGACAGCTCCTACAATGAGCAGTTCTTC,CATRDSSYNEQFF
TRBV7-2,TRBJ2-7,15,.,.,TGTGCCAGCAGCTTAGTTGCACTTGCCTCCTACGAGCAGTACTTC,CASSLVALASYEQYF
TRBV10-3,TRBJ2-1,15,.,TRBD2,TGTGCCATCTATACTGGGACTAGTACCTACAATGAGCAGTTCTTC,CAIYTGTSTYNEQFF
TRBV7-9,TRBJ1-2,11,once,.,TGTGCCAGCATTGGGGGGCGAGGCTACACCTTC,CASIGGRGYTF
TRBV29-1,TRBJ2-2,14,.,TRBD1,TGCAGCGTTGGGGGACAGTCGAACACCGGGGAGCTGTTTTTT,CSVGGQSNTGELFF
TRBV20-1,TRBJ2-4,14,.,TRBD1,TGCAGCTACCGGGACAGGGTATCCAAAAACATTCAGTACTTC,CSYRDRVSKNIQYF
TRBV4-3,TRBJ2-5,15,.,TRBD2,TGCGCCAGCAGCCAAGTTTGGGGGGGTGGAGAGACCCAGTACTTC,CASSQVWGGGETQYF
TRBV20-1,TRBJ1-5,15,.,TRBD1,TGCAGTGCTAGAAGCAGGACAGGAGGGAATCAGCCCCAGCATTTT,CSARSRTGGNQPQHF
TRBV30,TRBJ1-5,13,.,.,TGTGCCTGGAGTGGGGCTAGCAATCAGCCCCAGCATTTT,CAWSGASNQPQHF
TRBV18,TRBJ1-1,14,.,.,TGTGCCAGCTCAGATGAAGGAGGGGGCACTGAAGCTTTCTTT,CASSDEGGGTEAFF
TRBV29-1,TRBJ2-5,17,.,TRBD2,TGCAGCGTTGTCCCCAGGGCTAGCGGGGGGCTCCAAGAGACCCAGTACTTC,CSVVPRASGGLQETQYF
TRBV19,TRBJ2-7,19,once,.,TGTGCCAGTAGTATTTTCCCGACAGGACCTTATCTTAGCTCCTACGAGCAGTACTTC,CASSIFPTGPYLSSYEQYF
TRBV12-3/TRBV12-4,TRBJ1-1,14,.,.,TGTGCCAGCAGTTTCTCCGGGACGGCACGTGAAGCTTTCTTT,CASSFSGTAREAFF
TRBV11-2,TRBJ2-2,13,.,.,TGTGCCAGCAGCTGGAGTGAGGGAGGGGAGCTGTTTTTT,CASSWSEGGELFF
TRBV3-1,TRBJ1-2,15,once,.,TGTGCCAGCAGCCCGCAGCGGACCGGAAACTATGGCTACACCTTC,CASSPQRTGNYGYTF
TRBV12-3/TRBV12-4,TRBJ2-3,14,.,TRBD2,TGTGCCAGCAGCTACGGACTAGCGGTAGATACGCAGTATTTT,CASSYGLAVDTQYF
TRBV20-1,TRBJ1-4,11,.,.,TGCAGTGCTAGTTCCGGGGGAAAACTGTTTTTT,CSASSGGKLFF
TRBV9,TRBJ1-1,15,.,.,TGTGCCAGCAGCGTATCGCCAGGGTGGAACACTGAAGCTTTCTTT,CASSVSPGWNTEAFF
TRBV4-3,TRBJ2-3,17,.,TRBD2,TGCGCCAGCAGCCAAGAGGTAGCGGGGGGCGTAACAGATACGCAGTATTTT,CASSQEVAGGVTDTQYF
TRBV30,TRBJ2-3,14,.,.,TGTGCCTGGACGAGGGGACAAAGCACAGATACGCAGTATTTT,CAWTRGQSTDTQYF
TRBV20-1,TRBJ2-6,19,.,TRBD1,TGCAGTGCTAGATTCATGGGACAGGGGGCCTTCTCTGGGGCCAACGTCCTGACTTTC,CSARFMGQGAFSGANVLTF
TRBV9,TRBJ1-6,13,.,.,TGTGCCAGCAGCGAGACGGCACGCGCACCCCTCCACTTT,CASSETARAPLHF
TRBV5-1,TRBJ2-7,14,.,.,TGCGCCAGCAGCTTTGGGGAAGGGGGTCGCGAGCAGTACTTC,CASSFGEGGREQYF
TRBV30,TRBJ1-1,14,.,.,TGTGCCTGGAGTGTACGGCTGAGGGGCACTGAAGCTTTCTTT,CAWSVRLRGTEAFF
TRBV12-3/TRBV12-4,TRBJ1-2,15,.,.,TGTGCCAGCAGGGCCCGGGCACAGGGCCACTATGGCTACACCTTC,CASRARAQGHYGYTF
TRBV4-2,TRBJ2-2,15,.,TRBD2,TGTGCCAGCAGCCAAGCCGGGGGGGACACCGGGGAGCTGTTTTTT,CASSQAGGDTGELFF
TRBV6-5,TRBJ2-5,15,.,.,TGTGCCAGCAGTTACTCGAATCCCGCTCCGGAGACCCAGTACTTC,CASSYSNPAPETQYF
TRBV7-2,TRBJ1-5,15,.,TRBD1,TGTGCCAGCAGCACTCGATTACCACAGGGGCAGCCCCAGCATTTT,CASSTRLPQGQPQHF
TRBV30,TRBJ1-2,11,.,TRBD1,TGTGCCTCCCAGGGGGCGGGCGGCTACACCTTC,CASQGAGGYTF
TRBV20-1,TRBJ2-4,15,.,TRBD1,TGCAGTGCTAGAGATGTGACAGGGGGTACATACATTCAGTACTTC,CSARDVTGGTYIQYF
TRBV18,TRBJ2-7,13,.,.,TGTGCCAGCTCACCGCTGGACAGTTACGAGCAGTACTTC,CASSPLDSYEQYF
TRBV9,TRBJ1-5,14,.,.,TGTGCCAGCAGCGAAACAGGTTTCGGTCAGCCCCAGCATTTT,CASSETGFGQPQHF
TRBV20-1,TRBJ2-7,15,.,TRBD2,TGCAGTGCTAGAGTTGCTAGCGGGGGAAACTACGAGCAGTACTTC,CSARVASGGNYEQYF
TRBV5-6,TRBJ2-7,13,.,.,TGTGCCAGCAGCTTTTTGGGGGCAGCCGAGCAGTACTTC,CASSFLGAAEQYF
TRBV27,TRBJ2-7,15,once,.,TGTGCCAGCAGTCCAATAGCCGGGGGGCACTACGAGCAGTACTTC,CASSPIAGGHYEQYF
TRBV7-2,TRBJ1-6,19,.,TRBD1,TGTGCCAGCAGCTCGATCCTCGGACAGGGGAGATCCTATAATTCACCCCTCCACTTT,CASSSILGQGRSYNSPLHF
TRBV29-1,TRBJ1-3,13,.,TRBD1,TGCAGCGTTGAGCAAGGGGGCGGAAACACCATATATTTT,CSVEQGGGNTIYF
TRBV20-1,TRBJ2-7,14,.,TRBD1,TGCAGTGCCAAAGGACAGGGCAACCCCTACGAGCAGTACTTC,CSAKGQGNPYEQYF
TRBV7-2,TRBJ2-5,15,.,TRBD1,TGTGCCAGCAGCTTAGAGTCCAGGGGGCAGGAGACCCAGTACTTC,CASSLESRGQETQYF